This T cell receptor (beta chain) emerged from a study of blood T cell repertoires in COVID-19. Looking at the study overall: Material from acute and convalescent COVID-19 was sourced from the United States, Italy and Spain. PBMCs, B-cell-depleted T cells, or T cells were the source of the cDNA or gDNA that made up the material.

Methods used by the authors: Nucleated cell number was recorded as an estimate derived from reference gene primer amplification. Produced via immunoSEQ multiplex PCR; TCRdb's table is partial and in-frame only. From that table come the V and J calls and clone size; the DNA was used to work out D and trimming. The sample has over 350,000 clones, 75% to 90% seen once. CDR1 LNHNV and CDR2 YYDKDF come from the germline V gene (reference sequence). The CDR3 is 14 amino acids. The V gene lost 4 bases and the J gene lost 11 bases, with 15 bases spanning the gap. This receptor was obtained from a woman aged 30 to 39 with active or convalescent COVID-19. V and J are TRBV15 and TRBJ1-6; D is possibly TRBD1 (6 bases). Sequencing used peripheral blood. This chain's CDR3 is CATSITSDSAPLHF. CDR3 coding DNA: TGTGCCACCAGCATAACCTCGGACAGCGCACCCCTCCACTTT.